Below are 25 T cell receptor beta chains sequenced from a single sample in a study of shared clonotypes between healthy human individuals. Clones were read by immunoSEQ multiplex PCR, and TCRdb kept only the in-frame ones, dropping some. The sample holds roughly 2 million clones; around 95% are singletons and the top ten take less than 0.15%. Sequenced material: naive CD4+ T cells sorted from blood. Subset given: CD45RA+ positively selected. The receptors here all came from a man between 18 and 35 years old in good health.

The genes are TRBV21-1 and TRBJ2-7. TRBV21-1 constitutes a pseudogene. The CDR3 contains 16 residues. This CDR3 reads CASSKAVAGSSYEQYF. In DNA, the CDR3 is TGTGCCAGCAGCAAAGCGGTGGCAGGGAGCTCCTACGAGCAGTACTTC.

The chain couples TRBV4-1 to TRBJ1-3; D is ambiguous. The CDR3 is 16 residues long. V lost 0 bases to trimming and J lost 3 bases, with 12 bases between them. Germline loops: CDR1 MGHRA, CDR2 YSYEKL. CDR3 residues: CASSQDEGRSGNTIYF. The CDR3 nucleotides are TGCGCCAGCAGCCAAGATGAGGGAAGGAGTGGAAACACCATATATTTT.

This chain joins TRBV29-1 and TRBJ2-3; D remains ambiguous. Per the germline V gene, CDR1 is SQVTM and CDR2 is ANQGSEA. V gave up 8 bases and J gave up 0 bases, with 12 bases separating them. The CDR3 is 13 residues long. The CDR3 sequence is CSITALSTDTQYF. The CDR3 nucleotides read TGCAGCATAACAGCCTTGAGCACAGATACGCAGTATTTT.

This chain's CDR3 is CASSESPRDNYGYTF. The CDR3 DNA reads as TGTGCCAGCAGTGAATCACCGAGGGATAACTATGGCTACACCTTC. This chain joins TRBV25-1 and TRBJ1-2; D uncertain. V was shortened by 1 base and J by 1 base, with 10 bases between the two germline ends. The V gene's germline CDR1 is MGHDK and CDR2 SYGVNS. This CDR3 comprises 15 residues.

This chain connects TRBV6-5 to TRBJ2-7, with TRBD2 identical over 8 bases. This CDR3 contains 15 residues. Germline V gene data show CDR1 as MNHEY and CDR2 as SVGAGI. Losses at the gene ends were 5 bases for V and 5 bases for J; bases not matched to a gene: 11. The CDR3 protein is CASSGAGGPIDEQYF. Here the CDR3 DNA reads TGTGCCAGCAGTGGCGCGGGGGGTCCCATCGACGAGCAGTACTTC.

This chain uses TRBV7-9 with TRBJ2-1; D perhaps matches TRBD2 (6 bases). V was trimmed by 2 bases and J by 10 bases, leaving 9 bases between them. CDR3 size: 12 residues. Germline V gene sequence: CDR1 SEHNR, CDR2 FQNEAQ (reference sequence). The CDR3 nucleotides are TGTGCCAGCAGCTTACCTGCGGGGGAGCAGTTCTTC. Translated, it gives CASSLPAGEQFF. Variable domain in full (rest from reference TRBV7-9 and TRBJ2-1): DTGVSQNPRHKITKRGQNVTFRCDPISEHNRLYWYRQTLGQGPEFLTYFQNEAQLEKSRLLSDRFSAERPKGSFSTLEIQRTEQGDSAMYLCASSLPAGEQFFGPGTRLTVL.

The chain is built from TRBV5-6 and TRBJ2-1, with a weak D call TRBD1 (6 bases). CDR1 is SGHDT, CDR2 YYEEEE, per germline. V dropped 5 bases and J dropped 1 base, with 16 bases sitting between them. The length of the CDR3 is 16 residues. DNA of the CDR3: TGTGCCAGCAGGGCTCGAACAGGGCTATCCTACAATGAGCAGTTCTTC. Amino acid sequence: CASRARTGLSYNEQFF.

The genes are TRBV5-6 and TRBJ2-7, with D unresolved. There are 14 residues in the CDR3. Germline CDR1 and CDR2: SGHDT and YYEEEE. V gave up 2 bases and J gave up 2 bases, with 11 bases separating them. The CDR3 is CASSFGHGTYEQYF. For the CDR3, the DNA is TGTGCCAGCAGCTTTGGGCATGGGACCTACGAGCAGTACTTC.

This chain links TRBV10-3 with TRBJ1-4, with D possibly matching TRBD1 (6 bases). V dropped 6 bases and J dropped 0 bases, with 11 bases sitting between them. Germline V gene data show CDR1 as ENHRY and CDR2 as SYGVKD. This CDR3 spans 15 amino acids. This CDR3 reads CAIRRDTATNEKLFF. CDR3 DNA: TGTGCCATCAGACGGGACACCGCAACTAATGAAAAACTGTTTTTT.

The rearrangement links TRBV11-3 to TRBJ2-3; possibly TRBD2 for D (5 bases). The V gene's germline CDR1 is SGHNT and CDR2 YENEEA. Trimming removed 5 bases from V and 6 bases from J, with 18 bases in between. The CDR3 covers 15 residues. The CDR3 coding sequence is TGTGCCAGCAGCCGAGGGAGCGAGCCTCATGATACGCAGTATTTT. It encodes CASSRGSEPHDTQYF. Full variable domain (missing parts from reference TRBV11-3 and TRBJ2-3): EAGVVQSPRYKIIEKKQPVAFWCNPISGHNTLYWYLQNLGQGPELLIRYENEEAVDDSQLPKDRFSAERLKGVDSTLKIQPAELGDSAVYLCASSRGSEPHDTQYFGPGTRLTVL.

V and J are TRBV25-1 and TRBJ2-7; TRBD1 agrees at 7 bases. The V segment lost 6 bases and the J segment 0 bases; nucleotides outside the gene matches: 5. From germline, CDR1 is MGHDK and CDR2 SYGVNS. This CDR3 contains 14 residues. CDR3 amino acids: CASSPRDSSYEQYF. The CDR3 DNA is TGTGCCAGCAGCCCCCGGGACAGCTCCTACGAGCAGTACTTC.

This chain links TRBV4-1 with TRBJ1-3; D call uncertain. The length of the CDR3 is 17 residues. CDR1 is MGHRA and CDR2 is YSYEKL in the germline V gene. V dropped 4 bases and J dropped 0 bases, with 16 bases sitting between them. CDR3 region: CASSRPNTSSSGNTIYF. Written as DNA, the CDR3 is TGCGCCAGCAGCCGGCCCAATACTTCCTCCTCTGGAAACACCATATATTTT.

The chain is built from TRBV5-5 and TRBJ1-5; TRBD1 agrees at 7 bases. This CDR3 has 15 amino acids. The V segment lost 3 bases and the J segment 0 bases; nucleotides outside the gene matches: 3. Germline V gene lookup returns CDR1 SGHKS and CDR2 YYEKEE (reference sequence). Here the CDR3 DNA reads TGTGCCAGCAGCTCCCAGGGGGGTAGCAATCAGCCCCAGCATTTT. Encoded protein: CASSSQGGSNQPQHF. The full variable domain, in which reference TRBV5-5 and TRBJ1-5 provide the parts outside the CDR3, is DAGVTQSPTHLIKTRGQQVTLRCSPISGHKSVSWYQQVLGQGPQFIFQYYEKEERGRGNFPDRFSARQFPNYSSELNVNALLLGDSALYLCASSSQGGSNQPQHFGDGTRLSIL.

This chain joins TRBV11-2 and TRBJ2-7; D unclear. Germline V lookup: CDR1 SGHAT, CDR2 FQNNGV. V shed 2 bases and J shed 5 bases, with 16 bases lying between them. The CDR3 covers 15 residues. CDR3 in DNA: TGTGCCAGCAGCTTAATCGAGGCTCTTGTACACGAGCAGTACTTC. Translation gives CASSLIEALVHEQYF.

V and J are TRBV2 and TRBJ2-4, with 12 bases lining up with TRBD2. The CDR3 spans 17 residues. The V gene's germline CDR1 is SNHLY and CDR2 FYNNEI. Unmatched junction bases numbered 5, after V lost 4 bases and J lost 1 base. Here the CDR3 reads CASSATSGSEAKNIQYF. CDR3 nucleotide sequence: TGTGCCAGCAGTGCGACTAGCGGGAGTGAGGCCAAAAACATTCAGTACTTC.

J is TRBJ1-1 and V is TRBV28; a weak D match, TRBD1 (5 bases). Trimming stripped 3 bases from V and 3 bases from J, with 17 bases between. CDR3 length: 16 residues. Germline V gene lookup returns CDR1 MDHEN and CDR2 SYDVKM. This chain's CDR3 is CASSFWGGKVHTEAFF. The CDR3 bases are TGTGCCAGCAGTTTTTGGGGGGGGAAGGTGCACACTGAAGCTTTCTTT.

The chain employs TRBV5-6 and TRBJ2-2; no reliable D call. CDR1 and CDR2 (germline): SGHDT, YYEEEE. The length of the CDR3 is 15 residues. Trimming stripped 1 base from V and 3 bases from J, with 10 bases between. CDR3 in DNA: TGTGCCAGCAGCTTGTCGGGTACCGACACCGGGGAGCTGTTTTTT. Its protein product is CASSLSGTDTGELFF.

Turning to this clone: Other nucleotide sequences in the sample specify the same CDR3. The chain uses TRBV28 and TRBJ1-6, with 7 bases that match TRBD1. V lost 7 bases, J lost 6 bases, and 6 bases stayed unmatched. Germline assignment: CDR1 MDHEN and CDR2 SYDVKM. The CDR3 extends over 14 amino acids. CDR3 nucleotides: TGTGCCAGCACTCCCGGGACAGTTAATTCACCCCTCCACTTT. Its translation is CASTPGTVNSPLHF.

This clone has only one observation. The chain uses TRBV2 and TRBJ2-3; maybe TRBD2 (5 bases). Between the trimmed V and J ends, which lost 8 bases and 5 bases, there was a span of 11 bases. The germline V gene has CDR1 SNHLY and CDR2 FYNNEI. The CDR3 length is 12 residues. CDR3 loop: CASLGREDTQYF. Here the CDR3 DNA reads TGTGCCAGCCTCGGCCGGGAAGATACGCAGTATTTT. Full variable domain (outside the CDR3, taken from reference TRBV2 and TRBJ2-3): EPEVTQTPSHQVTQMGQEVILRCVPISNHLYFYWYRQILGQKVEFLVSFYNNEISEKSEIFDDQFSVERPDGSNFTLKIRSTKLEDSAMYFCASLGREDTQYFGPGTRLTVL.

The chain carries TRBV4-1 and TRBJ1-1; 9 bases match TRBD1. Germline lookup yields CDR1 MGHRA and CDR2 YSYEKL. This CDR3 spans 15 amino acids. After removal of 4 bases from V and 4 bases from J, the junction contained 7 bases not matched to a gene. The CDR3 sequence: CASSPAKGQGTEAFF. CDR3 coding DNA: TGCGCCAGCAGCCCGGCCAAGGGACAGGGCACTGAAGCTTTCTTT.

This clone has just one count. This rearrangement joins TRBV28 to TRBJ1-3; 7 bases map to TRBD1. The germline V gene encodes CDR1 MDHEN and CDR2 SYDVKM. This CDR3 contains 17 residues. Trimming at V came to 5 bases and at J to 2 bases, leaving 12 bases not matched to a gene. The CDR3 sequence is CASSLDRAGAAGNTIYF. Written as DNA, the CDR3 is TGTGCCAGCAGTCTCGACAGGGCCGGCGCAGCTGGAAACACCATATATTTT.

The chain links TRBV6-5 to TRBJ2-7, with a weak D call TRBD1 (8 bases). The germline V gene has CDR1 MNHEY and CDR2 SVGAGI. The CDR3 is made up of 13 amino acids. Trimming removed 7 bases at V and 9 bases at J, with 19 bases between. CDR3 sequence reads: CASTGGRGRGQYF. CDR3 nucleotides: TGTGCCAGCACGGGGGGCAGGGGGCGAGGGCAGTACTTC.

The count of this clone is one. The J gene is TRBJ1-6, the V gene TRBV6-5; 7 bases fit TRBD1. The CDR3 has 14 residues. CDR1 MNHEY and CDR2 SVGAGI come from the germline V gene. J was trimmed by 8 bases and V by 5 bases; bases with no gene match: 6. The CDR3 spells CASSRGGSDSPLHF. CDR3 in DNA: TGTGCCAGCAGTCGAGGGGGCAGTGATTCACCCCTCCACTTT.

A single count supports this clone. The J gene is TRBJ2-7, the V gene TRBV9; the D is unclear. The CDR3 sequence is 15 residues long. CDR1 is SGDLS, CDR2 YYNGEE, per germline. The V end was cut by 0 bases, the J end by 2 bases, with 12 bases between. Written as DNA, the CDR3 is TGTGCCAGCAGCGTAGTTAACGCTCAAACCTACGAGCAGTACTTC. Its protein product is CASSVVNAQTYEQYF.

Concerning this clone: This same CDR3 is encoded by further DNA sequences in the sample. This chain connects TRBV5-1 to TRBJ2-1; tentatively, D is TRBD2 (5 bases). V shed 4 bases and J shed 5 bases, with 10 bases lying between them. Germline V gene lookup returns CDR1 SGHRS and CDR2 YFSETQ. The CDR3 sequence is 13 residues long. The DNA for the CDR3 is TGCGCCAGCAGCCTCGGGATTGACAATGAGCAGTTCTTC. This encodes CASSLGIDNEQFF.